This T cell receptor beta chain was observed in a study of cytomegalovirus exposure and HLA in healthy donors. This PCR relied on a set of 60 Vbeta primers and 13 Jbeta primers. The protocol was immunoSEQ multiplex PCR, while the TCRdb copy is restricted to in-frame clones and leaves out a portion. Of some 200,000 clones listed, about 80% are singletons. V was trimmed by 3 bases and J by 5 bases, leaving 17 bases between them. The CDR3 totals 16 residues. In germline, CDR1 is SGDLS, CDR2 YYNGEE. This receptor was obtained from a woman aged 50 to 65 in good health and CMV-seronegative. The sample consisted of PBMCs. The chain carries TRBV9 and TRBJ2-2, with D perhaps matching TRBD2 (6 bases). The DNA of the CDR3 is TGTGCCAGCAGCGGACTAATGGCTGGGGGGACCGGGGAGCTGTTTTTT. Protein: CASSGLMAGGTGELFF. The full variable domain, with the rest looked up from reference TRBV9 and TRBJ2-2, is DSGVTQTPKHLITATGQRVTLRCSPRSGDLSVYWYQQSLDQGLQFLIQYYNGEERAKGNILERFSAQQFPDLHSELNLSSLELGDSALYFCASSGLMAGGTGELFFGEGSRLTVL.